This T cell receptor (beta chain) was profiled in a study of PD-L1 blockade in urothelial cancer. The overall study: Patients initiated atezolizumab in about 2014 at 1,200 mg intravenously every 3 weeks. Blood gave a median approximately 150,000 T cells.

Turning to this clone: As yet, its antigen is unknown.

TCRdb keeps only in-frame clones here, not all; method: immunoSEQ multiplex PCR. The data contain roughly 40,000 clones, 91% of them singletons. Time point specified: peripheral blood 6 weeks after treatment start. Per-patient samples, pretreatment and on-treatment, numbered 1 to 8. General study findings and limits: Below-median TCR clonality that was measured in pretreatment blood predicted better survival.

This receptor was obtained from a man aged 65 to 79 with urothelial cancer. The sequences come from PBMCs, collected around atezolizumab (anti-PD-L1) treatment.

CDR3 nucleotides: TGCGCCAGCAGCATAGTACTAGCGGGAGAGGGGACCCAGTACTTC. Translated, it gives CASSIVLAGEGTQYF. The V call is TRBV5-1, the J call TRBJ2-5; TRBD2 aligns across 11 bases. V gave up 4 bases and J gave up 7 bases; unmatched junction bases: 9. CDR3 length: 15 amino acids. Per germline, CDR1 SGHRS and CDR2 YFSETQ.